This TCR beta chain was observed in a study of CD8 T cells in ankylosing spondylitis. Study findings and constraints: In ankylosing spondylitis patients, matched synovial fluid reportedly showed significant enrichment of disease-linked clones. A TCR beta motif of 8 or 9 highly homologous variants appeared characteristic of ankylosing spondylitis blood. The authors found the disease-linked clones to be CD8+ and relatively rare in peripheral blood.

As the method for making TCR beta libraries, quantitative 5'-RACE with molecular barcodes was used. TCRdb redid the calling of the 5' RACE reads with MiXCR, one entry per CDR3 protein. The sample consists of roughly 60,000 distinct CDR3 sequences, under 7.5% of them appearing once. This clonotype has at least ten counts. What it binds is unknown. The CDR3 sequence is 12 residues long. Germline CDR1 is KGHDR and CDR2 is SFDVKD. Deletions cut 2 bases from V and 4 bases from J, with 4 bases between. The rearrangement uses TRBV24-1 and TRBJ2-5; D unresolved. This TCR derives from a male donor with ankylosing spondylitis. The sample taken for sequencing was synovial fluid, either unsorted or a sorted T cell fraction (not recorded which). CDR3 in amino acids: CATSDSSETQYF. The CDR3 DNA reads TGTGCCACCAGTGATTCCTCAGAGACCCAGTACTTC.